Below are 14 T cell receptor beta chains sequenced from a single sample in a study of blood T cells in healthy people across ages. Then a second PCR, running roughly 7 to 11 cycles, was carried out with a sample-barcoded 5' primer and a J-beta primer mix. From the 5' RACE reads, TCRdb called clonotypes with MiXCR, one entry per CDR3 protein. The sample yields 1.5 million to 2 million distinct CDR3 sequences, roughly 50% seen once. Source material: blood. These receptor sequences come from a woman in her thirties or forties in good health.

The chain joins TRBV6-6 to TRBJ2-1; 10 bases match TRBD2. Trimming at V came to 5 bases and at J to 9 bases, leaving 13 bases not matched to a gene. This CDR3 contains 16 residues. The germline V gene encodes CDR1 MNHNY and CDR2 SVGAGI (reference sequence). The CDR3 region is CASSRLTGTSAPEQFF. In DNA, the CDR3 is TGTGCCAGCAGTCGGCTAACCGGGACTAGCGCCCCTGAGCAGTTCTTC.

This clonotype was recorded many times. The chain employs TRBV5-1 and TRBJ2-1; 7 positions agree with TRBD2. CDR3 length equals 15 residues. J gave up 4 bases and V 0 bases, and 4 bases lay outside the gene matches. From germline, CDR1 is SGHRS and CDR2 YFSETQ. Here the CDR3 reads CASSLAGGGYNEQFF. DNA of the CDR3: TGCGCCAGCAGCTTGGCGGGAGGAGGGTACAATGAGCAGTTCTTC.

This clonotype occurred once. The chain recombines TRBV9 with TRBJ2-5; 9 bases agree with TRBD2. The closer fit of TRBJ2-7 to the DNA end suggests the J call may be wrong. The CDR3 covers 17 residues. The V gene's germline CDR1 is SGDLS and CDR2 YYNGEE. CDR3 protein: CASTVPRRGGGTYEQYF. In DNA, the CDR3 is TGTGCCAGCACCGTTCCACGGCGGGGGGGCGGGACCTACGAGCAGTACTTC.

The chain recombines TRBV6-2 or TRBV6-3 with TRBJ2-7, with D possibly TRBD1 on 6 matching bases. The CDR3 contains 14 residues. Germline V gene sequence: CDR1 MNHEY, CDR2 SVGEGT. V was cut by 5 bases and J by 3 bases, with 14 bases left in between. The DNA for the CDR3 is TGTGCCAGCAGTGATCCGGGACAAATCTACGAGCAGTACTTC. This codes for CASSDPGQIYEQYF.

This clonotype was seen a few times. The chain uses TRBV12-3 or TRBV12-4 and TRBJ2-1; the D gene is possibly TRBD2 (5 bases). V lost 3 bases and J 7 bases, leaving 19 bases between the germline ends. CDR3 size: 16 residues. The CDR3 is CASSFGLGERANEQFF. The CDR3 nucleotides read TGTGCCAGCAGTTTTGGACTTGGAGAGCGAGCAAATGAGCAGTTCTTC.

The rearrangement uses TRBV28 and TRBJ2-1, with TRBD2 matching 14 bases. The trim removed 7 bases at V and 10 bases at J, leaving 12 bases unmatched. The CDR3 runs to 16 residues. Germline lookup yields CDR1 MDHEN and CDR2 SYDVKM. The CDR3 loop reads CASTSGLGTSGREQFF. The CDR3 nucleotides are TGTGCCAGCACCTCAGGACTGGGGACTAGCGGGAGAGAGCAGTTCTTC.

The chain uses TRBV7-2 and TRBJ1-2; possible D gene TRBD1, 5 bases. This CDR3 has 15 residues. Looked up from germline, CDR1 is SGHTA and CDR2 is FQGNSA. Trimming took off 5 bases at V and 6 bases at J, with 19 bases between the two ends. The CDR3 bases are TGTGCCAGCAGCCCTAAACCGGGACGCTGGCATGGCTACACCTTC. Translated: CASSPKPGRWHGYTF.

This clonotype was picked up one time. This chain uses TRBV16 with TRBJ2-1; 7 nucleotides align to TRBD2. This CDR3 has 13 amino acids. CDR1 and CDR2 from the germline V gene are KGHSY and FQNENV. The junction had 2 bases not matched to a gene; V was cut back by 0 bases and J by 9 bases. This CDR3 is CASSQSRGSEQFF. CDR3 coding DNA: TGTGCCAGCAGCCAATCGCGGGGGAGTGAGCAGTTCTTC.

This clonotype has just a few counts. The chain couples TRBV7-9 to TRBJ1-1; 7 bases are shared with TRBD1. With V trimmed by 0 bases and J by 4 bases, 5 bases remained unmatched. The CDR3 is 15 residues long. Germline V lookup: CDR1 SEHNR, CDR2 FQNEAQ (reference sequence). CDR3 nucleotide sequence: TGTGCCAGCAGCTTAGCCGACAGGGTAGGCACTGAAGCTTTCTTT. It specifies CASSLADRVGTEAFF.

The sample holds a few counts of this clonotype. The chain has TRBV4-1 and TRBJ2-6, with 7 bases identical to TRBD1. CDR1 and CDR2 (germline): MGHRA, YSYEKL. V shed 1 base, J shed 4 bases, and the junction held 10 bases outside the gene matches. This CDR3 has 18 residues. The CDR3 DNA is TGCGCCAGCAGCCAAGTAAGGGACAGTAGGGTCGGGGCCAACGTCCTGACTTTC. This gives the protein CASSQVRDSRVGANVLTF.

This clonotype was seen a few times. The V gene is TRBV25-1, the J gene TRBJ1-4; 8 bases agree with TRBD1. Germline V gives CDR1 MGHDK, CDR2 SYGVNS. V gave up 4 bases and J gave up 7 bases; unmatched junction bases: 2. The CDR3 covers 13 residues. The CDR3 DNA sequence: TGTGCCAGCAGTGGGACAGGGCGTGAAAAACTGTTTTTT. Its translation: CASSGTGREKLFF.

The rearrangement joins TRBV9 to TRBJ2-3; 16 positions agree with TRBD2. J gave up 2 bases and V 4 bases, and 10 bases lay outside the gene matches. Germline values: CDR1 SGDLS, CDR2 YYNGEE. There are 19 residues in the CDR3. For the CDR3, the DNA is TGTGCCAGCAGCCGAACCGGGACTAGCGGGGGGGCCGTCACAGATACGCAGTATTTT. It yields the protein CASSRTGTSGGAVTDTQYF.

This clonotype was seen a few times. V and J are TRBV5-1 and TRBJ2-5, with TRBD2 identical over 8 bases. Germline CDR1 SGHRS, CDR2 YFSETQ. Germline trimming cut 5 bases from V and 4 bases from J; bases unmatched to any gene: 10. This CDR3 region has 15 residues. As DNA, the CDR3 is TGCGCCAGCAGAGCTGGGACTAGTGGTCGAGAGACCCAGTACTTC. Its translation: CASRAGTSGRETQYF.

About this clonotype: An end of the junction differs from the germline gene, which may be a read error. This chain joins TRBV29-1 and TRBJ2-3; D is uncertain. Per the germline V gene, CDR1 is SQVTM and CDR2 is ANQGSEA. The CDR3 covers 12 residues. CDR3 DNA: TGCAGCGTCCCACTCCGCACAGATACGCCGTATTTT. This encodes CSVPLRTDTPYF.